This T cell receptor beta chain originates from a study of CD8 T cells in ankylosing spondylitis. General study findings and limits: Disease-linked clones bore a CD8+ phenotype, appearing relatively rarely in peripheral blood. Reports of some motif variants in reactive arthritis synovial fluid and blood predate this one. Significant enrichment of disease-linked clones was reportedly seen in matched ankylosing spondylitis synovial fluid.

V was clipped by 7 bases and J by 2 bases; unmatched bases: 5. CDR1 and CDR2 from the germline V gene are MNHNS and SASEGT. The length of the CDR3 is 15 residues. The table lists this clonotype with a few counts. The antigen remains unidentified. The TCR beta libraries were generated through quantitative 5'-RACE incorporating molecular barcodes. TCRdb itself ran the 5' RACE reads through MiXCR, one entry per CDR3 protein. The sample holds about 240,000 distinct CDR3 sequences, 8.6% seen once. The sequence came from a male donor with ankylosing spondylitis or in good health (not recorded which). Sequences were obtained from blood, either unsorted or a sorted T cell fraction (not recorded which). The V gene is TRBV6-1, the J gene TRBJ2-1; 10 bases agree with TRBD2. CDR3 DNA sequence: TGTGCCAGCATCAGTACTAGCGGGGCCTACAATGAGCAGTTCTTC. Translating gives CASISTSGAYNEQFF.